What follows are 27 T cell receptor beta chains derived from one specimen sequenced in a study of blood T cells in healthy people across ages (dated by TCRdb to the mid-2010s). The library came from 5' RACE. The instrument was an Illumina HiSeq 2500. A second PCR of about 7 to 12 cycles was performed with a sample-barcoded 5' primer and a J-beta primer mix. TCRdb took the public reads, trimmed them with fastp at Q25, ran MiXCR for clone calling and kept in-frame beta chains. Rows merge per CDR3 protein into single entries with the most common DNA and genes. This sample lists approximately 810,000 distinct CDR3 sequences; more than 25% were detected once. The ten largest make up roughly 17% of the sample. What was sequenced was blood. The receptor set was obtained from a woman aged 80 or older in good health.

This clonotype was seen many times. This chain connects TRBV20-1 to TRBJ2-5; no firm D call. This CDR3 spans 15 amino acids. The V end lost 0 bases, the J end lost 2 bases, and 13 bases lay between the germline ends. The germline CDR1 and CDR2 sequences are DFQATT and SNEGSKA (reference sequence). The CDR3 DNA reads TGCAGTGCTAGAGATGCAACACACATTCAAGAGACCCAGTACTTC. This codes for CSARDATHIQETQYF.

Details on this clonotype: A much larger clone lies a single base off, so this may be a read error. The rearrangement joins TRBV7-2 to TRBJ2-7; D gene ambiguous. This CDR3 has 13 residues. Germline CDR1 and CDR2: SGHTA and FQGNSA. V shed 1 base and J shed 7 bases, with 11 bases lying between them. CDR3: CASSLVQVGEQYF. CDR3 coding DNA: TGTGCCAGCAGCTTAGTTCAAGTAGGTGAGCAGTACTTC.

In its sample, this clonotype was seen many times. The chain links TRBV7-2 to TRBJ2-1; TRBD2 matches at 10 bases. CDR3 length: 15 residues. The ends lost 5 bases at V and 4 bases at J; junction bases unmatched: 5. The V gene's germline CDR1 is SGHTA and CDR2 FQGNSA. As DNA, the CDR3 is TGTGCCAGCAGCCTACTAGCGGGGAGTTACAATGAGCAGTTCTTC. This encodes CASSLLAGSYNEQFF.

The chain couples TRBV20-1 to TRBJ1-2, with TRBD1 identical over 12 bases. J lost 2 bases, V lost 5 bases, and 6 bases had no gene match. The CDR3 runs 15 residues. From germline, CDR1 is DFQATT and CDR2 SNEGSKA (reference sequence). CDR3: CSAYAGTGGNYGYTF. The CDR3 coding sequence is TGCAGTGCTTATGCCGGGACAGGGGGCAACTATGGCTACACCTTC.

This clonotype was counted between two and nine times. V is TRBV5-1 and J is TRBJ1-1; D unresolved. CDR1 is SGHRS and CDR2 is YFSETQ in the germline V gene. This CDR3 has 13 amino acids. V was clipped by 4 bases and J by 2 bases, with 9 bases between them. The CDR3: CASSEAENTEAFF. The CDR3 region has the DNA TGCGCCAGCAGCGAGGCCGAAAACACTGAAGCTTTCTTT.

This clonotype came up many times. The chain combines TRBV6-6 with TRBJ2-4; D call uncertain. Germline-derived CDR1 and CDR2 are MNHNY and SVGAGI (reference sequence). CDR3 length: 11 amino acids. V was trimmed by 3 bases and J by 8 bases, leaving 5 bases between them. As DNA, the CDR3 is TGTGCCAGCAGTTATGGGGACATTCAGTACTTC. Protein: CASSYGDIQYF.

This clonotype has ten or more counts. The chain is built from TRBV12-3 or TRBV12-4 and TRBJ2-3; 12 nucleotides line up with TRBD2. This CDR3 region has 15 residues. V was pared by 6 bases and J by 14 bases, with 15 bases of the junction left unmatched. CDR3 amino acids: CASSQPPLAGGLSYF. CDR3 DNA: TGTGCCAGCAGCCAACCCCCTCTAGCGGGGGGGCTCTCGTATTTT.

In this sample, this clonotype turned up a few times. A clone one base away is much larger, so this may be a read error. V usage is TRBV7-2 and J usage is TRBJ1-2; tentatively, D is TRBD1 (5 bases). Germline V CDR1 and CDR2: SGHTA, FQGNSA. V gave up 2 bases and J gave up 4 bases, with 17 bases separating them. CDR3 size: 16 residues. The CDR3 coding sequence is TGTGCCAGCAGCTTAATCGTAGGAGGGGCACTCTATGGCTACACCTTC. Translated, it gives CASSLIVGGALYGYTF.

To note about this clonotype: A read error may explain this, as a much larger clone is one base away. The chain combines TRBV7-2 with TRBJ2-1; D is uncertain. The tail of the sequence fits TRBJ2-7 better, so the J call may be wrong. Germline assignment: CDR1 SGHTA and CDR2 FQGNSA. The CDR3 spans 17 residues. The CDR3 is CASSLAYSYAANNEQYF. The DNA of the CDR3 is TGTGCCAGCAGCTTAGCCTATAGCTACGCAGCGAACAATGAGCAGTACTTC.

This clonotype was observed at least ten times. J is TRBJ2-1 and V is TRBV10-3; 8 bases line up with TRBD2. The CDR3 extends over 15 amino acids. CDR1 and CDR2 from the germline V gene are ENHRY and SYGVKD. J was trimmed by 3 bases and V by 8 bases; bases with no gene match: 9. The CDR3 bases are TGTGCCATCTCGGGAGGGCCAGGGAGCTACAATGAGCAGTTCTTC. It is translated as CAISGGPGSYNEQFF.

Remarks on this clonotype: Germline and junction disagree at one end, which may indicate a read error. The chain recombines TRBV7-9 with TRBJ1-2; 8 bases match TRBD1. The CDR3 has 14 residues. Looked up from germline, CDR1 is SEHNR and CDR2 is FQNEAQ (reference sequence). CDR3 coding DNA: TGTGCCAGCAGCTTATCGACAGGGGTAAATGGCCACACCTTC. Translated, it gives CASSLSTGVNGHTF.

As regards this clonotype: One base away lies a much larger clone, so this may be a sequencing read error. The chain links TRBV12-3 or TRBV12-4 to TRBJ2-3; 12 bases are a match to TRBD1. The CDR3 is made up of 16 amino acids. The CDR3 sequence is CASTVGTGGKADAQYF. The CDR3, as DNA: TGTGCCAGCACCGTAGGGACAGGGGGCAAGGCAGATGCGCAGTATTTT.

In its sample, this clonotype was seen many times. The CDR3 spells CASSHVERPGTPLHF. As DNA, the CDR3 is TGTGCCAGCAGCCATGTCGAGAGACCAGGGACACCCCTCCACTTT. V is TRBV7-2 and J is TRBJ1-6, with D maybe TRBD1 (5 bases). The CDR3 consists of 15 residues. Germline lookup yields CDR1 SGHTA and CDR2 FQGNSA. The germline V and J ends were trimmed by 5 bases and 11 bases, with 19 bases remaining between them.

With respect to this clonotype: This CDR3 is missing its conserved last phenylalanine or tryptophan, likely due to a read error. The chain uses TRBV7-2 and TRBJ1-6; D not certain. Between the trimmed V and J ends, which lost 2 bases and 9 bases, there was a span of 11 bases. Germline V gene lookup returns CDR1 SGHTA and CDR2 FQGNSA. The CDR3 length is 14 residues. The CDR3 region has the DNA TGTGCCAGCAGCTTATTTTCGGGAGGTTCACCCCTCCACGTT. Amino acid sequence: CASSLFSGGSPLHV.

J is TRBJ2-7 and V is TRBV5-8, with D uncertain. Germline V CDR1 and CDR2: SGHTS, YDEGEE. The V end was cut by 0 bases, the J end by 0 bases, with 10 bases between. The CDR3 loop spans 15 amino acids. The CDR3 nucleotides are TGTGCCAGCAGCTTGGCCTGGACCGGCTCCTACGAGCAGTACTTC. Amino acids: CASSLAWTGSYEQYF. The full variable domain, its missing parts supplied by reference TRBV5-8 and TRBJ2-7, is EAGVTQSPTHLIKTRGQQATLRCSPISGHTSVYWYQQALGLGLQFLLWYDEGEERNRGNFPPRFSGRQFPNYSSELNVNALELEDSALYLCASSLAWTGSYEQYFGPGTRLTVT.

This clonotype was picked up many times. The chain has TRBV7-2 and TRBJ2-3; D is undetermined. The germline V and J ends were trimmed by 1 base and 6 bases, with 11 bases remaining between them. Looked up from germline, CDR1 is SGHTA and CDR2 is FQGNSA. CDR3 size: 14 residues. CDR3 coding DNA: TGTGCCAGCAGCTTAGAAGTTGGAATCGATACGCAGTATTTT. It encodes CASSLEVGIDTQYF.

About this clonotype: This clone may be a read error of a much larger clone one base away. The DNA of the CDR3 is TGCGCCAGCAGCTTACCTCAGGGCTCTGGGGCCAACGTCCTGACTTTC. Amino acid sequence: CASSLPQGSGANVLTF. The genes are TRBV5-1 and TRBJ2-6, with D possibly TRBD1 on 5 matching bases. The V end lost 2 bases, the J end lost 0 bases, and 9 bases lay between the germline ends. CDR1 SGHRS and CDR2 YFSETQ come from the germline V gene. The CDR3 length is 16 residues.

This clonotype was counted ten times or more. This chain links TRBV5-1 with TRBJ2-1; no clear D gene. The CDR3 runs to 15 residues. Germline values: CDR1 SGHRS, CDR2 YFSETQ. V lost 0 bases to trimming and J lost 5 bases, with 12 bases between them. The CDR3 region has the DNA TGCGCCAGCAGCTTGGCTCTCCACTGGGACAATGAGCAGTTCTTC. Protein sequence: CASSLALHWDNEQFF.

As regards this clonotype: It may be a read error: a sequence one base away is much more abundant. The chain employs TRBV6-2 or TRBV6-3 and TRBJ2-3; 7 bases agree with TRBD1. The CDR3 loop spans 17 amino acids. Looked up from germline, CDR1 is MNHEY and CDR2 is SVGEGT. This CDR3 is CASSQQYRGPSTDAQYF. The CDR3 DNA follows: TGTGCCAGCAGTCAGCAATACAGGGGACCTAGCACAGATGCGCAGTATTTT.

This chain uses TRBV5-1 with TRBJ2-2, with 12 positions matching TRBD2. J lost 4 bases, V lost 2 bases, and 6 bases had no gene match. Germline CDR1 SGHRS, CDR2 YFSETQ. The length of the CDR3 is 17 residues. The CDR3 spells CASSFPSGGAPTGELFF. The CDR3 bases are TGCGCCAGCAGCTTCCCTAGCGGGGGGGCACCCACCGGGGAGCTGTTTTTT. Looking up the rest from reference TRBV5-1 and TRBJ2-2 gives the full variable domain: KAGVTQTPRYLIKTRGQQVTLSCSPISGHRSVSWYQQTPGQGLQFLFEYFSETQRNKGNFPGRFSGRQFSNSRSEMNVSTLELGDSALYLCASSFPSGGAPTGELFFGEGSRLTVL.

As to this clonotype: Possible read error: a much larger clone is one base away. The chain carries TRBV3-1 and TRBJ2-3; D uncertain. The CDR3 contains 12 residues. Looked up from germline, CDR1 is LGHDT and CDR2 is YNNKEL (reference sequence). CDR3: CASSSISDTRYF. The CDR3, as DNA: TGTGCCAGCAGCAGTATCTCCGATACGCGGTATTTT.

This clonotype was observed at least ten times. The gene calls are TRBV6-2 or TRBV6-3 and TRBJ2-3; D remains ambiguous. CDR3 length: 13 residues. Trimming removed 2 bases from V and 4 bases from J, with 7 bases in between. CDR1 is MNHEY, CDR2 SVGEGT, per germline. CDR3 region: CASSYGVADTQYF. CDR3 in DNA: TGTGCCAGCAGTTACGGGGTTGCAGATACGCAGTATTTT.

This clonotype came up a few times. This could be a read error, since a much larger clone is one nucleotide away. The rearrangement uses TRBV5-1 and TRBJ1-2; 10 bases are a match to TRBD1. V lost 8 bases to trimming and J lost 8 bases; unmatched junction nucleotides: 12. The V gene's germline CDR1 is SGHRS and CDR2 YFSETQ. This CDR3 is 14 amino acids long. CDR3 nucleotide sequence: TGCGCCAGTTCTCCCCCGGGACAGGGGCCAGGCTACACCTTC. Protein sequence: CASSPPGQGPGYTF. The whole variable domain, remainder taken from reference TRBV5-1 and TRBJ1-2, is KAGVTQTPRYLIKTRGQQVTLSCSPISGHRSVSWYQQTPGQGLQFLFEYFSETQRNKGNFPGRFSGRQFSNSRSEMNVSTLELGDSALYLCASSPPGQGPGYTFGSGTRLTVV.

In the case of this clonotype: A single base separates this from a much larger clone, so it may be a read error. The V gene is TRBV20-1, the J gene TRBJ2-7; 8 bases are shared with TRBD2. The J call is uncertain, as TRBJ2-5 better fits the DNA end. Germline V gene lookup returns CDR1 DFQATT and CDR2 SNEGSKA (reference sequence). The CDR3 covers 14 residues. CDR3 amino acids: CSARVIAAGVTQYF. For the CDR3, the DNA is TGCAGTGCTAGGGTCATCGCAGCGGGAGTGACCCAGTACTTC.

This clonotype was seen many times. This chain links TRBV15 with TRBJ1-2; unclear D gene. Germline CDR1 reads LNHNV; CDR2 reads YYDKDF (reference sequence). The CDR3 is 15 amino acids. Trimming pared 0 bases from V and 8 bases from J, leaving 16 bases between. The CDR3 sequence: CATSRDIVNRGGYTF. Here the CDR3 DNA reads TGTGCCACCAGCAGAGATATAGTTAATCGGGGAGGCTACACCTTC.

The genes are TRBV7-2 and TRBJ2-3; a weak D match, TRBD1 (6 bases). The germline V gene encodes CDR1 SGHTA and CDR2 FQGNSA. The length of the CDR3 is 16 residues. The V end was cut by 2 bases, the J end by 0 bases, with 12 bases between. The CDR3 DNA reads TGTGCCAGCAGCTTACGGGCAGGGGCTAGCACAGATACGCAGTATTTT. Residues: CASSLRAGASTDTQYF.

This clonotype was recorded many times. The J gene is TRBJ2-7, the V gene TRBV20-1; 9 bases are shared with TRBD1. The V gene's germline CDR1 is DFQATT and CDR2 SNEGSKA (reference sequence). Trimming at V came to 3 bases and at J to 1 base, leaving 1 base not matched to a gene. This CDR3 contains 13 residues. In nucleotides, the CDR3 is TGCAGTGCTAGCGACAGGGGGTCCTACGAGCAGTACTTC. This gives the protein CSASDRGSYEQYF.